This is a list of T cell receptor beta chains from one sample in a study of T-cell reconstitution after alpha-beta-depleted transplantation in children. MiXCR, run by TCRdb on the PCR reads, gives a single entry per CDR3 protein. The sample lists a few hundred thousand distinct CDR3 sequences, about an eighth occurring once. The sample was PBMCs, mostly from graft donor cells, taken 360 days after TCRalphabeta/CD19-depleted stem cell transplant. The receptors come from a male patient younger than 18 who had a stem cell transplant for acute myeloid leukemia, so the T cells may come from the graft donor. CDR3s include the opening cysteine and the closing phenylalanine or tryptophan. The order of the fields is J gene, V gene, D gene, clone size, CDR3 DNA, CDR3 protein. D genes are given only for firm matches. The listing skips clone size in some rows; elsewhere it reads once, few, many or a size class.

TRBJ1-2,TRBV19,TRBD1,-,TGTGCCAGTAGTCCCACGCTCTACAGGGGTGGTGGCTACACCTTC,CASSPTLYRGGGYTF
TRBJ2-1,TRBV20-1,-,many,TGCAGTGCACTCGGGAGCAATGAGCAGTTCTTC,CSALGSNEQFF
TRBJ2-7,TRBV7-2,-,many,TGTGCCAGCAGCCCAGACCCGAGGTTCTCCTACGAGCAGTACTTC,CASSPDPRFSYEQYF
TRBJ2-3,TRBV5-5,TRBD1,-,TGTGCCAGCAGCTTCCGACAGGGGGCTATGGAGGATACGCAGTATTTT,CASSFRQGAMEDTQYF
TRBJ2-1,TRBV29-1,-,few,TGCAGCGTGGAGCGGGACTCCCCAGGGGCCTACAATGAGCAGTTCTTC,CSVERDSPGAYNEQFF
TRBJ2-4,TRBV19,TRBD2,few,TGTGCCAGTAGTGGGCGGGGGAGCAAAAACATTCAGTACTTC,CASSGRGSKNIQYF
TRBJ1-6,TRBV12-3/TRBV12-4,TRBD1,few,TGTGCCAGCAGTTACAGGGGGCTTTCACCCCTCCACTTT,CASSYRGLSPLHF
TRBJ2-1,TRBV28,TRBD2,few,TGTGCCAGCAGTCCGGGGGGGCTGGTCAATGAGCAGTTCTTC,CASSPGGLVNEQFF
TRBJ2-2,TRBV11-2,TRBD1,-,TGTGCCAGCAGCTTCTCCGGGACAGGGGCGAGTTACACCGGGGAGCTGTTTTTT,CASSFSGTGASYTGELFF
TRBJ2-4,TRBV28,TRBD2,few,TGTGCCAGCATCAGGACTAGCGGGAGTCCCAAAAACATTCAGTACTTC,CASIRTSGSPKNIQYF
TRBJ2-3,TRBV11-2,-,-,TGTGCCAGCAGCCCAGGAGCCCCCCCGGGGCCAACATTTACCTCCACAGATACGCAGTATTTT,CASSPGAPPGPTFTSTDTQYF